What follows are 22 T cell receptor beta chains derived from one specimen sequenced in a study of blood T cell repertoires in COVID-19. Clones were read by immunoSEQ multiplex PCR, and TCRdb kept only the in-frame ones, dropping some. The sample contains under 200,000 clones, about four fifths of which appear only once. The sequenced sample consisted of PBMCs or T cells enriched from blood (not recorded which). All receptors come from a man aged 50 to 59 who had recovered from COVID-19.

The rearrangement joins TRBV5-4 to TRBJ2-1; TRBD2 aligns across 9 bases. V shed 5 bases, J shed 0 bases, and the junction held 6 bases outside the gene matches. The germline V gene encodes CDR1 SGHNT and CDR2 YYREEE (reference sequence). The CDR3 has 16 amino acids. The CDR3 DNA is TGTGCCAGCAGTAGAGCTAGCGGGGTCTCCTACAATGAGCAGTTCTTC. Translating gives CASSRASGVSYNEQFF.

This chain links TRBV2 with TRBJ2-7; 13 bases map to TRBD2. Germline CDR1 reads SNHLY; CDR2 reads FYNNEI. The V segment lost 5 bases and the J segment 7 bases; nucleotides outside the gene matches: 8. The CDR3 runs to 15 residues. CDR3 sequence reads: CASSKEGLAGNEQYF. The CDR3 nucleotides read TGTGCCAGCAGTAAGGAGGGACTAGCGGGGAATGAGCAGTACTTC.

This clone appeared a single time. This chain uses TRBV3-1 (or the pseudogene TRBV3-2) with TRBJ1-2, with D maybe TRBD1 (5 bases). This CDR3 has 13 residues. Trimming removed 2 bases from V and 5 bases from J, with 9 bases in between. Per germline, CDR1 LGHDT and CDR2 YNNKEL (reference sequence). The CDR3 DNA is TGTGCCAGCAGCCAAAGCGGGGGTTATGGCTACACCTTC. This gives the protein CASSQSGGYGYTF.

This clone was seen once. The V call is TRBV19, the J call TRBJ2-7; tentative D call: TRBD1 (6 bases). This CDR3 has 13 residues. Germline V gene lookup returns CDR1 LNHDA and CDR2 SQIVND (reference sequence). V lost 6 bases and J lost 1, with 10 bases in between. The CDR3 DNA is TGTGCCAGTAGACAGGGCATTTCCTACGAGCAGTACTTC. Its translation: CASRQGISYEQYF.

This chain joins TRBV2 and TRBJ1-1; 10 bases align to TRBD1. The germline gives CDR1 SNHLY, CDR2 FYNNEI. Trimming removed 4 bases from V and 4 bases from J; junction bases left unmatched: 9. The CDR3 consists of 16 residues. CDR3 DNA: TGTGCCAGCAGTGGCCAGGGCCGGGACAGGGGCACTGAAGCTTTCTTT. This translates into CASSGQGRDRGTEAFF.

This rearrangement joins TRBV6-5 to TRBJ2-7; D perhaps matches TRBD1 (6 bases). CDR1 MNHEY and CDR2 SVGAGI come from the germline V gene. The V gene lost 7 bases and the J gene lost 6 bases, with 13 bases spanning the gap. The CDR3 has 12 residues. The CDR3 loop is CASNGQGFEQYF. CDR3 bases: TGTGCCAGCAACGGGCAGGGGTTCGAGCAGTACTTC.

This chain connects TRBV6-6 to TRBJ1-2, with D unclear. This CDR3 has 14 residues. Trimming stripped 6 bases from V and 4 bases from J, with 15 bases between. Germline V gene data show CDR1 as MNHNY and CDR2 as SVGAGI (reference sequence). The CDR3 loop reads CASRPLGDFYGYTF. CDR3 in DNA: TGTGCCAGCAGGCCTCTCGGGGATTTCTATGGCTACACCTTC.

V is TRBV5-4 and J is TRBJ1-4; D is unresolved. V lost 4 bases and J 4 bases, leaving 14 bases between the germline ends. The CDR3 sequence is 15 residues long. The germline V gene encodes CDR1 SGHNT and CDR2 YYREEE (reference sequence). In DNA form, the CDR3 reads TGTGCCAGCAGCGAGAACAGAGGGATTAATGAAAAACTGTTTTTT. Translated: CASSENRGINEKLFF.

The chain couples TRBV27 to TRBJ2-1; TRBD2 matches 13 bases. The CDR3 consists of 17 residues. CDR1 MNHEY and CDR2 SMNVEV come from the germline V gene (reference sequence). The V gene end was trimmed by 6 bases and the J gene end by 4 bases; junction bases not matched to a gene: 9. The CDR3 spells CASRTRGTSGKYNEQFF. The CDR3 DNA is TGTGCCAGCAGAACCCGCGGGACTAGCGGGAAGTACAATGAGCAGTTCTTC.

The chain employs TRBV18 and TRBJ2-5, with 12 bases matching TRBD2. Germline loops: CDR1 KGHSH, CDR2 LQKENI. J was trimmed by 2 bases and V by 0 bases; bases with no gene match: 13. The length of the CDR3 is 20 residues. As DNA, the CDR3 is TGTGCCAGCTCACCACCTCGACTAGCGGGGGATTCTACCCTACAAGAGACCCAGTACTTC. Protein product: CASSPPRLAGDSTLQETQYF.

This clone was picked up a small number of times. The chain recombines TRBV5-1 with TRBJ1-5; TRBD1 matches at 7 bases. CDR3 size: 14 residues. Germline trimming cut 4 bases from V and 2 bases from J; bases unmatched to any gene: 3. The V gene's germline CDR1 is SGHRS and CDR2 YFSETQ. DNA for the CDR3: TGCGCCAGCAGCACCACAGGGGGCAATCAGCCCCAGCATTTT. As protein: CASSTTGGNQPQHF.

The chain links TRBV6-6 to TRBJ1-2, with 10 bases matching TRBD1. Losses at the gene ends were 2 bases for V and 3 bases for J; bases not matched to a gene: 3. The germline gives CDR1 MNHNY, CDR2 SVGAGI (reference sequence). The CDR3 runs 15 residues. The CDR3 sequence: CASSYGGTGDYGYTF. The CDR3 nucleotides read TGTGCCAGCAGTTACGGAGGGACAGGGGACTATGGCTACACCTTC.

The chain uses TRBV7-2 and TRBJ2-2; TRBD1 agrees at 7 bases. CDR3 length: 14 amino acids. V shed 6 bases and J 7 bases; nucleotides not matched to a gene: 8. Germline V CDR1 and CDR2: SGHTA, FQGNSA. Here the CDR3 DNA reads TGTGCCAGCAGTCCGACAGGGATGGACGGGGAGCTGTTTTTT. It is translated as CASSPTGMDGELFF.

This clone showed up just once. The chain carries TRBV7-2 and TRBJ2-7; 10 bases fit TRBD2. J was trimmed by 2 bases and V by 2 bases; bases with no gene match: 3. CDR1 and CDR2 (germline): SGHTA, FQGNSA. The CDR3 covers 15 residues. The CDR3, as DNA: TGTGCCAGCAGCTTATTAGCGGGGGGAGCCTACGAGCAGTACTTC. Its protein product is CASSLLAGGAYEQYF.

The V gene is TRBV7-9, the J gene TRBJ2-4, with D tentatively TRBD2 (6 bases). V gave up 4 bases and J gave up 7 bases, with 17 bases separating them. Germline V CDR1 and CDR2: SEHNR, FQNEAQ (reference sequence). CDR3 length: 15 amino acids. The DNA of the CDR3 is TGTGCCAGCAGCTGGGACTCGGGGTCAGGTAACATTCAGTACTTC. This translates into CASSWDSGSGNIQYF.

J is TRBJ1-1 and V is TRBV4-2, with no clear D. This CDR3 comprises 16 residues. With 0 bases removed from V and 0 bases from J, the gap between germline ends came to 11 bases. Germline V lookup: CDR1 LGHNA, CDR2 YNFKEQ. This chain's CDR3 is CASSQDIFVMNTEAFF. CDR3 DNA sequence: TGTGCCAGCAGCCAAGATATCTTCGTTATGAACACTGAAGCTTTCTTT.

Comment on this clone: This sample includes further DNA sequences coding for the same CDR3. The J gene is TRBJ1-1, the V gene TRBV6-5; 7 bases fit TRBD1. Unmatched junction bases numbered 4, after V lost 4 bases and J lost 2 bases. The CDR3 runs to 14 residues. Germline V gives CDR1 MNHEY, CDR2 SVGAGI. The CDR3 region has the DNA TGTGCCAGCAGTTTCCGGACAGGTAACACTGAAGCTTTCTTT. Encoded protein: CASSFRTGNTEAFF.

This chain uses TRBV27 with TRBJ1-5; 7 bases map to TRBD1. The V segment lost 6 bases and the J segment 8 bases; nucleotides outside the gene matches: 13. Per germline, CDR1 MNHEY and CDR2 SMNVEV (reference sequence). The CDR3 length is 15 residues. CDR3 bases: TGTGCCAGCAGCGACCCCGACAGGGCCTGTAAGCCCCAGCATTTT. Residues: CASSDPDRACKPQHF.

The chain links TRBV10-1 to TRBJ1-1; D remains unclear. V lost 3 bases, J lost 4 bases, and 6 bases lay in between. This CDR3 has 12 residues. Germline CDR1 WNHNN, CDR2 SYGVQD (reference sequence). The CDR3 coding sequence is TGCGCCAGCAGTGATGGGAGCACTGAAGCTTTCTTT. It codes for CASSDGSTEAFF.

The chain employs TRBV7-2 and TRBJ2-5, with a possible D match to TRBD1 (6 bases). Germline CDR1 and CDR2: SGHTA and FQGNSA. V lost 2 bases and J 5 bases, leaving 6 bases between the germline ends. The CDR3 totals 12 residues. CDR3 sequence reads: CASSLRGETQYF. DNA of the CDR3: TGTGCCAGCAGCTTAAGGGGGGAGACCCAGTACTTC.

The CDR3 protein is CASSPPGLNQETQYF. CDR3 nucleotide sequence: TGTGCCAGCAGCCCGCCGGGACTAAACCAAGAGACCCAGTACTTC. The chain combines TRBV3-1 (or the pseudogene TRBV3-2) with TRBJ2-5, with TRBD2 matching 7 bases. The germline gives CDR1 LGHDT, CDR2 YNNKEL (reference sequence). This CDR3 has 15 amino acids. The V gene end was trimmed by 4 bases and the J gene end by 0 bases; junction bases not matched to a gene: 5.

The table lists this clone with a few counts. This sequence joins TRBV6-5 and TRBJ1-3; 7 bases line up with TRBD1. This CDR3 comprises 14 residues. CDR1 and CDR2 (germline): MNHEY, SVGAGI. V shed 6 bases and J 3 bases; nucleotides not matched to a gene: 5. In DNA form, the CDR3 reads TGTGCCAGCAGGTCGACAGGGAGTGGAAACACCATATATTTT. It codes for CASRSTGSGNTIYF.